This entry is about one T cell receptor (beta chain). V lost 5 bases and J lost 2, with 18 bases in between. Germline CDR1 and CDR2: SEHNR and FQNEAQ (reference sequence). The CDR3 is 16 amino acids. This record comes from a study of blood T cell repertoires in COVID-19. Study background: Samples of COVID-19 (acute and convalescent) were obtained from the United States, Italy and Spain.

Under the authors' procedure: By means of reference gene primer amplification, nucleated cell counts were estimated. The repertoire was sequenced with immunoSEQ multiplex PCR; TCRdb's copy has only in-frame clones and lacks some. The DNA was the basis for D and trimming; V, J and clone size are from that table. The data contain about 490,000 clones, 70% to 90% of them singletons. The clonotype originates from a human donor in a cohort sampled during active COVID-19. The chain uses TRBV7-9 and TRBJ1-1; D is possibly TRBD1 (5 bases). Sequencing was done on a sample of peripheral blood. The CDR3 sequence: CASSPGGRGVNTEAFF. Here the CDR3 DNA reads TGTGCCAGCAGCCCCGGGGGGAGAGGGGTAAACACTGAAGCTTTCTTT.